This T cell receptor beta chain was profiled in a study of cytomegalovirus exposure and HLA in healthy donors (dated by TCRdb to about 2017). Broadly, across the study: An earlier analysis of fewer than 750 of the donors reported roughly 300 Gb of sequence data and about 120 million unique TCR beta sequences obtained from 150 million to 200 million T cells. Typing coverage differed by locus: A, B, C, DRB1 and DQB1 were typed in roughly 620-640 donors, DQA1 in about 550, DPA1 in some 610, and DPB1 in 400 to 490. An early release covering roughly 580 HLA-typed donors comprised about 320 gigabases of sequencing data and around 80 million unique TCR sequences. Class I and class II HLA loci were covered by the typing at four-digit resolution. Besides the first cohort of approximately 710 subjects, a separate validation cohort made up of over 95 different subjects was used. A later analysis re-analyzed previously published TCR beta repertoires from approximately 670 donors and added high-resolution HLA genotyping to study TCR occurrence patterns. Donor age, sex, ethnicity and CMV serostatus were compiled alongside the repertoire data. An earlier analysis of a few hundred of the donors applied high-throughput TCR beta sequencing to assess whether each TCR beta V gene segment acted as functional or pseudogenic. Roughly 5 DR-DQ haplotypes were handled as single units for association and clustering, since linkage in the cohort was strong. The study aimed to test whether signatures of past pathogen exposure could be identified by cataloging public T cell receptors. To predict cytomegalovirus infection status, the study combined high-throughput TCR immunosequencing, statistical association of individual TCRs with disease status, and machine learning. Among the roughly 430 genotyped donors, approximately 82% belonged to the genetic ancestry cluster associated with self-reported Caucasian donors. On average, roughly 240,000 unique TCR beta nucleotide sequences were sequenced per donor among 300 to 500 genotyped donors of the cohort, with 15% to 20% of those sequences being non-productive. Genome-wide SNP genotypes for about three fifths of the 666 donors were used in a later genetic analysis, which treated that subset as a discovery cohort. The later analysis used no new phenotypic data to find candidate immune exposures, relying instead on TCR beta sequences and their occurrence across donors. The study profiled the T cell repertoires of 550 to 700 subjects by immunosequencing and related them to cytomegalovirus serostatus. Every repertoire in the discovery cohort had been generated on one and the same sequencing platform.

With regard to this clone: Its antigen remains undetermined. Qualities for individual bases were not recorded, and no much larger clone is one base off.

Library preparation used the immunoSEQ multiplex PCR assay. A mixture of 60 forward primers for TCR Vbeta segments and 13 reverse primers for TCR Jbeta segments was used in the multiplex PCR. The CDR3 region of rearranged TCR beta genes was amplified from genomic DNA by a multiplex PCR assay. The amplified TCR beta libraries were sequenced on the Illumina HiSeq System as 87-base-pair reads. The source study handled its data this way. A later analysis counted 65 million to 90 million unique TCR beta chains across the 666 repertoires, and 10 million to 12 million of these chains were shared by at least two donors. To remove PCR and sequencing errors, raw reads were error-corrected and collapsed into unique sequences using a nearest-neighbor algorithm that merged closely related sequences. Alignment of CDR3 sequences to IMGT reference sequences was used to assign V, D and J gene segments. For a sequence to be retained, at least a six-nucleotide match to both a V gene segment and a J gene segment was required. A rearrangement counted as productive if the CDR3 had no stop codons and remained in frame with V and J, and every other rearrangement counted as non-productive. Following IMGT convention, CDR3 was defined as the stretch from the second conserved V-encoded cysteine to the conserved J-encoded phenylalanine. Sequences without an unambiguous match to a single V gene segment were excluded from the earlier analysis of 500 to 700 of the donors. In an earlier analysis of around 590 of the donors, a V segment was called functional when productive rearrangements were above 56.7%, and segregating when the standard deviation between donors exceeded 5%. A statistical classification framework was developed to diagnose cytomegalovirus status using the catalog of TCR beta chain sequences. In a later analysis, TCR nucleotide sequences were compared against IMGT/GENE-DB human TR gene sequences so that V and J genes could be assigned. Using the TCRdist pipeline, a later analysis assigned CDR3 sequences along with most-parsimonious VDJ recombination scenarios. In a later analysis, every TCR beta chain was defined by the combination of its CDR3 amino acid sequence and its V-gene family, and reads without a unique V-gene family were dropped. In a later analysis, 500 to 650 highly shared, low-generation-probability nucleotide sequences were removed to address suspected cross-contamination and a sequencing artifact. For each public chain, a later analysis derived a clonal expansion index from normalized ranks of inferred template counts within each repertoire. Generation probabilities in a later analysis came from a VDJ recombination model fitted to out-of-frame rearrangements, and those results were checked against IGoR. In a later analysis, hypergeometric tests were used to score TCR-TCR, TCR-HLA and TCR-CMV co-occurrence, with a repertoire-size bias correction applied to TCR pairs. In a later analysis, false discovery rates were estimated by permuting HLA or CMV assignments 20 times. In a later analysis, co-occurring TCRs were grouped using DBSCAN, and TCRdist sequence similarity was added for clustering within HLA-allele-positive subsets. Repertoires with fewer than 30,000 or more than 120,000 public chains, plus five repertoires with anomalous nucleotide sharing, were excluded from co-occurrence clustering. TCRdb re-hosts the immuneACCESS table, in-frame sequences only. Its copies lack some clones; in the studies checked, an unresolved V gene accounts for under half of them, and the cause for the rest is not known. V and J calls and clone size come straight from that table; D and trimming were deduced from the DNA. The table for this sample lists about 200,000 clones; 82% of them were counted only once. In total, the top ten clones hold 4.5% to 7% of the sample.

The CDR3, cysteine through phenylalanine, is 15 amino acids long. The entry retains the CDR3 DNA only, 45 bases that are in frame from base 1. Looking up the germline V gene yields CDR1 MGHRA and CDR2 YSYEKL. The junction carries 12 bases between V and J, which are trimmed by 1 base and 6 bases respectively. The cohort comprised 666 healthy bone marrow donors. All cohort members were sampled while nominally healthy, although unrecorded immune exposures were likely present. The donor was CMV seropositive and belonged to the group of around 300 seropositive cohort members. A peripheral blood sample was collected from each donor, and TCR beta sequencing was performed on peripheral blood mononuclear cells. The Qiagen DNeasy Blood Extraction Kit was used to extract genomic DNA from the blood cell samples. Summary of the overall study and its limitations: In vitro tests confirmed that a few of the cytomegalovirus-associated TCR beta chains recognize cytomegalovirus antigens. Most TCR sequences were seen in very few donors, while some public TCRs were found in many individuals. V-gene and J-gene trimming of TCR beta chains was associated with a missense DCLRE1C variant in a later genetic analysis, and the association was replicated in an independent cohort. In a later analysis, HLA-associated TCR beta chains were found to be more clonally expanded and to have lower generation probabilities than equally common non-associated chains. The study listed 150 to 200 TCR beta chains as associated with cytomegalovirus. The authors suggested that the approach could potentially be extended to other disease states and immunological phenotypes. In a later analysis, the rate of TCR association differed among HLA loci, with DRB1 alleles having the most associated TCRs and HLA-C alleles having the fewest. A later analysis found that most CMV-associated TCR beta chains appeared HLA-restricted, with HLA associations seemingly driven largely by CMV exposure. Because counts were too low, seventeen rarely observed V segments, including chromosome 9 orphons, were excluded from the earlier analysis of 587 of the donors. Only TCR beta chains were sequenced in this cohort, and the absence of alpha or paired-chain data limited detectable features. The sequencing pipeline was judged likely to have produced a cluster of highly shared sequence variants as a technical artifact. CMV serostatus was the only immune exposure information available for the cohort. Correlated functional status among segregating V segments might reflect linkage disequilibrium, but an unknown experimental factor could not be ruled out. When HLA alleles, especially DR and DQ, strongly co-occurred, TCR associations were difficult to assign to individual alleles. In both the original and validation cohorts, the classifier was reported to diagnose cytomegalovirus status with high specificity and sensitivity. In an earlier analysis of around 600 of the donors, most TCR beta V segments were observed in productive rearrangements about 87% or about 30% of the time, broadly matching IMGT annotations. HLA typing was unavailable for some donors at each locus, so association tests used only the typed subset. A later analysis reported that several top co-occurrence clusters appeared linked to parvovirus B19, influenza, CMV and Epstein-Barr virus. Compared with the approximately 720-donor mean, donors in an Asian-associated ancestry cluster had fewer N-insertions in productive TCRs, according to a later genetic analysis. In a later analysis, over 15,000 TCR beta sequences were associated with specific HLA alleles at a false discovery rate of 0.05. A further reported finding was that TCR beta sequences accurately predicted the HLA-A and HLA-B alleles for most subjects in the first cohort. Sequencing depth was assumed to be roughly uniform across donors in the presence/absence analyses, though that assumption may not hold. Some IMGT-functional V segments, including TRBV6-2 and TRBV6-3, could not be distinguished by the 87-base-pair reads and were therefore excluded.

The specimen was PBMCs. The chain couples TRBV4-1 to TRBJ1-4; perhaps TRBD1 is the D gene, with 6 bases matching. This TCR came from a middle-aged man in good health and CMV-seropositive. The DNA sequence is TGCGCCAGCAGCCAAGCACAACAGGGACATGAAAAACTGTTTTTT. Its coded protein is CASSQAQQGHEKLFF.